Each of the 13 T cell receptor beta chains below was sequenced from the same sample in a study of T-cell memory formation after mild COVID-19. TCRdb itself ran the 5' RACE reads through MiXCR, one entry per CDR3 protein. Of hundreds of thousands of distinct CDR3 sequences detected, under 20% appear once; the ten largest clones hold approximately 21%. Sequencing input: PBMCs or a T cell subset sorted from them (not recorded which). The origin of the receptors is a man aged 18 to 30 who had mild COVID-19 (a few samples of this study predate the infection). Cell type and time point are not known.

This CDR3 reads CASSLGDRPYEQYF. Written as DNA, the CDR3 is TGCGCCAGCAGCTTGGGGGACAGACCTTACGAGCAGTACTTC. The V gene is TRBV5-1, the J gene TRBJ2-7; 7 bases are shared with TRBD1. The CDR3 consists of 14 residues. Germline V gene sequence: CDR1 SGHRS, CDR2 YFSETQ. Trimming took 0 bases from V and 4 from J; bases not matched to a gene: 4.

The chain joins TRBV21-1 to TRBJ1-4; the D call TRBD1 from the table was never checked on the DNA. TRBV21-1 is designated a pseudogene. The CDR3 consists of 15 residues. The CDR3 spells CASSGGAGGQEKLFF. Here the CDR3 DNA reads TGTGCCAGCAGCGGTGGCGCAGGGGGTCAGGAAAAACTGTTTTTT.

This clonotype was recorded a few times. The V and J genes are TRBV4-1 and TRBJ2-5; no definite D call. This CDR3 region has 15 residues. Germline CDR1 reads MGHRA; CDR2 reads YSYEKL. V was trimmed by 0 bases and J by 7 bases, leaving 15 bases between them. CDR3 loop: CASSQDPALVGTQYF. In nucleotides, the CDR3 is TGCGCCAGCAGCCAAGACCCAGCGCTCGTGGGGACCCAGTACTTC.

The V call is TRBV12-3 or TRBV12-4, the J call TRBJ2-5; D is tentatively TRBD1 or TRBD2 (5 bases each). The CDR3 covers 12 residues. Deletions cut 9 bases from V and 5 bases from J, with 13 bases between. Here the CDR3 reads CASTGTRETQYF. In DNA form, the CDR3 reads TGTGCCAGTACCGGGACGCGCGAGACCCAGTACTTC.

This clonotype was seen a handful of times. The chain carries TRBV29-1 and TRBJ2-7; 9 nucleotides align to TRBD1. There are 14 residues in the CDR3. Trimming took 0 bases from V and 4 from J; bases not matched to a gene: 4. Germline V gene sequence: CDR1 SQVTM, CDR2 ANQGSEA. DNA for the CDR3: TGCAGCGTTGAAGATCGGACAGGGGAGTACGAGCAGTACTTC. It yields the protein CSVEDRTGEYEQYF.

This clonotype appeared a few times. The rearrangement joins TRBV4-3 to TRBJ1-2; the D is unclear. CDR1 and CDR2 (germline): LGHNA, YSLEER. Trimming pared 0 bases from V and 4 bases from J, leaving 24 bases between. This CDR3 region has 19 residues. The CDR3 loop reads CASSQDTNSGVLIGYGYTF. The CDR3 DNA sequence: TGCGCCAGCAGCCAAGATACCAACTCTGGTGTCCTAATCGGCTATGGCTACACCTTC.

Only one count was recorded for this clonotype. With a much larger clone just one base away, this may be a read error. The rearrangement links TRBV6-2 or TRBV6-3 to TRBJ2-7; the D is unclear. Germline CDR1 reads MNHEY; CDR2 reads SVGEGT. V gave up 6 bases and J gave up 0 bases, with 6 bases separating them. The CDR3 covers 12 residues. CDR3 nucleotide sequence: TGTGCCAGCAGCATGAGCTCCTACGAGCAGTACTTC. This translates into CASSMSSYEQYF.

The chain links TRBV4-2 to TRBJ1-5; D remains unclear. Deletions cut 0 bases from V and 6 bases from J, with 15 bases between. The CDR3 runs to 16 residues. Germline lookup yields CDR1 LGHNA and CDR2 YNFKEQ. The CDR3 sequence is CASSQDPGPRVQPQHF. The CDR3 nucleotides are TGTGCCAGCAGCCAAGATCCAGGCCCCCGGGTTCAGCCCCAGCATTTT.

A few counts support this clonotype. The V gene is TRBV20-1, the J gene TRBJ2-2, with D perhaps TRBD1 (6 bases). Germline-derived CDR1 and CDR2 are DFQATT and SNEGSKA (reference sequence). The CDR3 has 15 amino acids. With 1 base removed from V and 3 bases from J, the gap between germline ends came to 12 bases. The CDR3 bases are TGCAGTGCTAGAGCACGGGACACCTACACCGGGGAGCTGTTTTTT. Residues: CSARARDTYTGELFF.

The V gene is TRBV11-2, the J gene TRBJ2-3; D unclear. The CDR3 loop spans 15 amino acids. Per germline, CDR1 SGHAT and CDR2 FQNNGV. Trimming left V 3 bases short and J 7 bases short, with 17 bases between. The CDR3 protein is CASSFGPPAGYTQYF. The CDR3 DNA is TGTGCCAGCAGCTTCGGCCCTCCTGCTGGGTATACGCAGTATTTT.

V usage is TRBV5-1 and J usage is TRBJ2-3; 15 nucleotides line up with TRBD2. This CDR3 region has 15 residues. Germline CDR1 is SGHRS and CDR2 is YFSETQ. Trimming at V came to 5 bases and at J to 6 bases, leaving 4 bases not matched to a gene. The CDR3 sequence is CASRGTSGGTDTQYF. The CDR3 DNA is TGCGCCAGCAGAGGGACTAGCGGGGGGACGGATACGCAGTATTTT.

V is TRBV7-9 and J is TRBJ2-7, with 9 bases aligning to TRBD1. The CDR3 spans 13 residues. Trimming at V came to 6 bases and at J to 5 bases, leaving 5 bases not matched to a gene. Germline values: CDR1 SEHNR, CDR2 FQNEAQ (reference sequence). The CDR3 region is CASRSTGGNEQYV. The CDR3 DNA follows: TGTGCCAGCAGGTCGACAGGGGGTAACGAGCAGTACGTC.

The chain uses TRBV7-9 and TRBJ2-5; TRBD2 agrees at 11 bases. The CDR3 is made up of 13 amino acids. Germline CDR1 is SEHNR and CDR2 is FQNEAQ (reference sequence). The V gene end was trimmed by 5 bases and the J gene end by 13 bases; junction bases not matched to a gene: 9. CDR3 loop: CASSVDPSGGPYF. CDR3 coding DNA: TGTGCCAGCAGCGTAGACCCTAGCGGGGGGCCGTACTTC.